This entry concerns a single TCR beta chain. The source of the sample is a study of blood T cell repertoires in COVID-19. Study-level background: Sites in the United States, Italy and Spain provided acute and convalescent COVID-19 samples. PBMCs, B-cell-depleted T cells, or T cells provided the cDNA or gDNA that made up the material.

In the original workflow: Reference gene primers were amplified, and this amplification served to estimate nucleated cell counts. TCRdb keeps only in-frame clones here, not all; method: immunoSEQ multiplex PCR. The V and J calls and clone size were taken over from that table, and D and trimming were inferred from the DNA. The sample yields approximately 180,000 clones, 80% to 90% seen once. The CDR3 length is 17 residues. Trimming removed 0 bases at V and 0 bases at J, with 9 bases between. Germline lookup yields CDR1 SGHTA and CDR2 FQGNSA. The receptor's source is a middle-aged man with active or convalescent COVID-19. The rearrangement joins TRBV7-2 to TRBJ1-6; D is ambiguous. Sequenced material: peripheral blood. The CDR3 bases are TGTGCCAGCAGCTTAGCGCTTTGGAGCTCCTATAATTCACCCCTCCACTTT. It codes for CASSLALWSSYNSPLHF.